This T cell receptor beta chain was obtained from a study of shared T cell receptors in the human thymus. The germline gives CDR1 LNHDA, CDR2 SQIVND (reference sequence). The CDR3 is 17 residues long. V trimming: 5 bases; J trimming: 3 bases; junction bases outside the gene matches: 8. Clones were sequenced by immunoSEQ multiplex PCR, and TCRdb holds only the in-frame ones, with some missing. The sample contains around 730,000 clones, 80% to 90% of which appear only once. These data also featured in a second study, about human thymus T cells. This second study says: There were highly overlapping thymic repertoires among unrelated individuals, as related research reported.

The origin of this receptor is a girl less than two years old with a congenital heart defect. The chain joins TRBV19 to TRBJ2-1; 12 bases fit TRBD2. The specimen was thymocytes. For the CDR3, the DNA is TGTGCCAGTAGTTCGGCTAGCGGGGGGGCCAACTACAATGAGCAGTTCTTC. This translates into CASSSASGGANYNEQFF.